This T cell receptor beta chain was obtained from a study of cytomegalovirus exposure and HLA in healthy donors. Study in general: In a previous analysis, 110 million or so unique TCR beta sequences were found from 150 million to 200 million T cells.

The PCR was carried out with 60 Vbeta primers and 13 Jbeta primers. The assay was immunoSEQ multiplex PCR, and TCRdb's table has in-frame clones only and misses some. The sample carries 150,000 to 200,000 clones, about 76% recorded once. This clone was picked up a small number of times. Antigen specificity is unknown. Study conclusions and caveats: With further analysis later on, most CMV-associated TCR beta chains appeared HLA-restricted. Rare sequences made up most TCRs, while some public TCRs were found in many donors. Cytomegalovirus-associated TCR beta chains were listed, numbering some 180.

Between the trimmed V and J ends, which lost 4 bases and 5 bases, there was a span of 7 bases. CDR1 MNHNS and CDR2 SASEGT come from the germline V gene. The CDR3 runs to 12 residues. The sample consisted of PBMCs. The J gene is TRBJ2-3, the V gene TRBV6-1; D is undetermined. The sequence came from a female donor in good health and CMV-seronegative. CDR3 DNA sequence: TGTGCCAGCAGTGGCAGGCAAGATACGCAGTATTTT. Protein sequence: CASSGRQDTQYF.